This T cell receptor (beta chain) came from a study of blood T cell repertoires in COVID-19 (dated by TCRdb to the early 2020s). Regarding the research as a whole: Collaborator samples came from the United States, Italy and Spain and covered acute and convalescent phases of COVID-19. The prospective study material was composed of cDNA or gDNA derived from T cells, B-cell-depleted T cells, or PBMCs. Subjects who had been exposed to COVID-19, were actively infected with it, or had recovered from it provided the deeply sampled blood TCRbeta repertoires that made up the dataset. A freely available public database, intended as a resource for researchers studying the immune response to SARS-CoV-2, is where the repertoires were released. Samples were obtained from the ongoing ImmuneRACE study (first 160 participants) and from about 1,300 subjects provided by 6 global collaborators. Nearly every sample came with metadata listing a de-identified subject ID, COVID-19 status, age in years and sex. HLA class I and class II types, where available, came from metadata supplied by the sample provider rather than from assay-based typing. Results the study describes overall, beyond this receptor: The quantity of clinical and demographic metadata differed by source and by participant and was supplied without curation.

Comments on this clone: Its antigen specificity is not known. Base qualities are missing; no much larger clone stands one base away.

Whole blood was collected in K2EDTA tubes by collaborating institutions according to the institutions' own protocols. For TCRbeta analysis, collaborator samples were shipped as frozen whole blood, as isolated PBMCs, or as DNA extracted from either sample type. TCRbeta CDR3 regions were amplified from genomic DNA by means of the immunoSEQ Assay, a bias-controlled multiplex PCR. Concerning the study's data processing: The number of nucleated cells in each sample was estimated by amplification of reference gene primers within the assay. To quantify the absolute abundance of each unique TCRbeta CDR3 rearrangement, sequence reads were collapsed and filtered. Productive Simpson clonality was computed per sample as the square root of Simpson's diversity index over productive rearrangements. The source is immuneACCESS, and TCRdb retained only in-frame sequences with V and J called. Part of the clones is not carried over; for the studies checked, unresolved V genes explain less than half of this, and the remainder is unexplained. Clonal size and the V and J genes are those of that table, whereas D and trimming came from the DNA. This sample is represented by about 36,000 clones; approximately 91% of them were singletons. The top ten clones comprise approximately 20% of the sample.

The specimen sequenced was peripheral blood. This clonotype was sampled from a man aged 70 or older with acute or convalescent COVID-19.

The CDR3 is CASSHASGAINYGYTF. The nucleotide sequence reads TGCGCCAGCAGCCACGCAAGCGGGGCGATTAATTATGGCTACACCTTC. The chain is made from TRBV4-1 and TRBJ1-2, with TRBD1 perhaps the D gene, on 5 matching bases. The CDR3 runs 16 residues from the cysteine to the phenylalanine. The kept DNA is CDR3 alone, 48 bases in frame from the first base. V was cut back by 3 bases and J by 5 bases, leaving a gap of 19 bases between them. CDR1 and CDR2, looked up from the germline V gene, are MGHRA and YSYEKL.